The 7 T cell receptor beta chains given below trace back to one sample, sequenced in a study of T cell responses to AZD1222 COVID-19 vaccine. Only in-frame clones appear in the TCRdb table, and some are missing; sequencing was by immunoSEQ multiplex PCR. Here the sample spans roughly 150,000 clones, about 92% being singletons. This specimen consisted of peripheral blood, obtained on day 0 of AZD1222 vaccination. These receptors all come from an adult in good health.

The rearrangement uses TRBV28 and TRBJ1-2; unclear D gene. The CDR3 spans 13 residues. Germline V gives CDR1 MDHEN, CDR2 SYDVKM. V dropped 9 bases and J dropped 3 bases, with 14 bases sitting between them. This chain's CDR3 is CARSRSRYYGYTF. CDR3 nucleotide sequence: TGTGCCAGGTCCCGGAGCAGATACTATGGCTACACCTTC.

The V gene is TRBV18, the J gene TRBJ2-3; no clear D gene. Germline CDR1 KGHSH, CDR2 LQKENI. Trimming removed 4 bases at V and 2 bases at J, with 10 bases between. The CDR3 runs 14 residues. The CDR3 region is CASSQGSATDTQYF. The DNA of the CDR3 is TGTGCCAGCTCACAAGGGTCCGCCACAGATACGCAGTATTTT.

CDR3 sequence (DNA): TGTGCCAGCAGCTTGGGACTAGCGGGTGGCGCGGGTGAGCAGTTCTTC. Translating it yields CASSLGLAGGAGEQFF. The V and J genes are TRBV7-3 and TRBJ2-1, with 12 nucleotides matching TRBD2. CDR1 is SGHTA, CDR2 FQGTGA, per germline. The ends lost 3 bases at V and 9 bases at J; junction bases unmatched: 9. This CDR3 comprises 16 residues.

The chain is built from TRBV11-2 and TRBJ1-2; perhaps TRBD1 as D (5 bases). Trimming removed 5 bases from V and 4 bases from J, with 14 bases in between. This CDR3 contains 14 residues. Per the germline V gene, CDR1 is SGHAT and CDR2 is FQNNGV. Here the CDR3 reads CASSRMGGGYGYTF. CDR3 bases: TGTGCCAGCAGCCGAATGGGGGGTGGCTATGGCTACACCTTC.

The sample holds a few counts of this clone. The gene calls are TRBV10-1 and TRBJ2-7; the match to TRBD1 covers 9 bases. The CDR3 runs 15 residues. The V segment lost 4 bases and the J segment 0 bases; nucleotides outside the gene matches: 4. Germline V lookup: CDR1 WNHNN, CDR2 SYGVQD (reference sequence). The CDR3 region is CASSVETGGSYEQYF. The DNA of the CDR3 is TGCGCCAGCAGTGTCGAGACAGGGGGCTCCTACGAGCAGTACTTC.

V usage is TRBV7-8 and J usage is TRBJ2-1, with 9 bases fitting TRBD2. The CDR3 totals 15 residues. The V and J ends lost 3 bases and 3 bases, in that order; junction bases with no gene match: 3. Germline V gene data show CDR1 as SGHVS and CDR2 as FQNEAQ. The CDR3, as DNA: TGTGCCAGCAGCTTGAAGCGGGGGGTCTACAATGAGCAGTTCTTC. This gives the protein CASSLKRGVYNEQFF.

This chain links TRBV7-9 with TRBJ2-7; possibly TRBD2 for D (6 bases). Per germline, CDR1 SEHNR and CDR2 FQNEAQ (reference sequence). Trimming shortened V by 4 bases and J by 0 bases, and 19 bases separated the two germline ends. The CDR3 spans 17 residues. CDR3 loop: CASSSNFLGTRSYEQYF. The CDR3 DNA follows: TGTGCCAGCAGCTCCAATTTTCTCGGGACTCGCTCCTACGAGCAGTACTTC.